This T cell receptor (beta chain) was identified in a study of blood T cell repertoires in COVID-19. The wider study: There were acute and convalescent COVID-19 samples, and they came from the United States, Italy and Spain. The analysed material was cDNA or gDNA that came from T cells, B-cell-depleted T cells, or PBMCs.

The CDR3 extends over 15 amino acids. Germline V gene data show CDR1 as MGHRA and CDR2 as YSYEKL. Germline trimming cut 7 bases from V and 7 bases from J; bases unmatched to any gene: 15. Seattle-derived patients entered the study during active infection and were followed longitudinally. As processed by the authors: Estimation of nucleated cell counts relied on the amplification of reference gene primers. Clones were sequenced by immunoSEQ multiplex PCR, and TCRdb holds only the in-frame ones, with some missing. V, J and clone size derive from that table, while D and trimming were established from the DNA sequence. The data contain almost 200,000 clones, over 80% of them singletons.

The chain links TRBV4-1 to TRBJ2-7, with 8 bases lining up with TRBD2. The sample was peripheral blood. This sequence originates from a man aged 55 to 70 with COVID-19, enrolled during active disease. The CDR3 DNA follows: TGCGCCAGCACGGTTAGCGGGACTCTAGTGGGGGAGCAGTACTTC. Residues: CASTVSGTLVGEQYF.